Each of the 9 T cell receptor beta chains below was sequenced from the same sample in a study of blood T cell repertoires in COVID-19. The repertoire was sequenced with immunoSEQ multiplex PCR; TCRdb's copy has only in-frame clones and lacks some. The sample comprises about 250,000 clones, 85% of which are singletons, and 9.1% rests with the top ten. Source material: PBMCs or T cells enriched from blood (not recorded which). The receptor source for this set is a woman in her 50s with acute COVID-19.

The sample holds one count of this clone. The chain uses TRBV19 and TRBJ1-2, with 9 bases aligning to TRBD1. Looked up from germline, CDR1 is LNHDA and CDR2 is SQIVND (reference sequence). CDR3 length: 14 residues. Unmatched junction bases numbered 5, after V lost 8 bases and J lost 1 base. CDR3 nucleotide sequence: TGTGCCAGTCTCGGGACAGGGAGTAACTATGGCTACACCTTC. As protein: CASLGTGSNYGYTF.

The chain carries TRBV4-1 and TRBJ1-1; D remains unclear. CDR1 and CDR2 (germline): MGHRA, YSYEKL. This CDR3 has 15 amino acids. V was trimmed by 0 bases and J by 1 base, leaving 9 bases between them. The CDR3 region is CASSQDRGRNTEAFF. The CDR3 nucleotides read TGCGCCAGCAGCCAAGATCGGGGAAGGAACACTGAAGCTTTCTTT.

This clone was picked up a small number of times. The chain joins TRBV9 to TRBJ1-4; D gene uncertain. In germline, CDR1 is SGDLS, CDR2 YYNGEE. V lost 0 bases and J 4 bases, leaving 10 bases between the germline ends. CDR3 length: 15 amino acids. As DNA, the CDR3 is TGTGCCAGCAGCGTAGTCCCCAGTTTTAATGAAAAACTGTTTTTT. As protein: CASSVVPSFNEKLFF.

The J gene is TRBJ2-3, the V gene TRBV27; 8 positions match TRBD1. Germline trimming cut 3 bases from V and 3 bases from J; bases unmatched to any gene: 8. The germline gives CDR1 MNHEY, CDR2 SMNVEV (reference sequence). This CDR3 spans 16 amino acids. The CDR3: CASSLLPTGATDTQYF. CDR3 bases: TGTGCCAGCAGTTTGCTCCCGACAGGGGCTACAGATACGCAGTATTTT.

The chain joins TRBV2 to TRBJ1-1; 9 positions agree with TRBD1. Per the germline V gene, CDR1 is SNHLY and CDR2 is FYNNEI. The CDR3 covers 14 residues. J was trimmed by 1 base and V by 6 bases; bases with no gene match: 3. The CDR3 sequence: CASSVTGGNTEAFF. CDR3 nucleotides: TGTGCCAGCAGCGTGACAGGGGGGAACACTGAAGCTTTCTTT.

The J gene is TRBJ2-3, the V gene TRBV5-1; 7 positions agree with TRBD1. The CDR3 contains 15 residues. CDR1 and CDR2 (germline): SGHRS, YFSETQ. V shed 3 bases and J 2 bases; nucleotides not matched to a gene: 6. CDR3 amino acids: CASSYPQGDTDTQYF. CDR3 in DNA: TGCGCCAGCAGCTACCCCCAGGGGGACACAGATACGCAGTATTTT.

V gene TRBV3-1 (or the pseudogene TRBV3-2) combines with J gene TRBJ1-6, with D possibly TRBD1 on 5 matching bases. The CDR3 consists of 15 residues. Germline CDR1 and CDR2: LGHDT and YNNKEL (reference sequence). V was trimmed by 0 bases and J by 5 bases, leaving 8 bases between them. In nucleotides, the CDR3 is TGTGCCAGCAGCCAAGACCAGGGAAATAATTCACCCCTCCACTTT. Protein: CASSQDQGNNSPLHF.

The genes are TRBV30 and TRBJ1-3; TRBD1 matches 7 bases. Germline V gives CDR1 GTSNPN, CDR2 SVGIG (reference sequence). V shed 1 base and J 4 bases; nucleotides not matched to a gene: 4. The CDR3 spans 14 residues. The CDR3 sequence: CAWSGDRDGNTIYF. DNA of the CDR3: TGTGCCTGGAGTGGCGACAGGGACGGAAACACCATATATTTT.

The J gene is TRBJ1-6, the V gene TRBV7-9, with a tentative D call TRBD1 (5 bases). Trimming cost V 5 bases and J 6 bases, with 17 bases left between them. The CDR3 is 16 residues long. Germline CDR1 and CDR2: SEHNR and FQNEAQ (reference sequence). The CDR3 region is CASSIGGGIRNSPLHF. CDR3 bases: TGTGCCAGCAGCATTGGGGGGGGGATTCGTAATTCACCCCTCCACTTT.